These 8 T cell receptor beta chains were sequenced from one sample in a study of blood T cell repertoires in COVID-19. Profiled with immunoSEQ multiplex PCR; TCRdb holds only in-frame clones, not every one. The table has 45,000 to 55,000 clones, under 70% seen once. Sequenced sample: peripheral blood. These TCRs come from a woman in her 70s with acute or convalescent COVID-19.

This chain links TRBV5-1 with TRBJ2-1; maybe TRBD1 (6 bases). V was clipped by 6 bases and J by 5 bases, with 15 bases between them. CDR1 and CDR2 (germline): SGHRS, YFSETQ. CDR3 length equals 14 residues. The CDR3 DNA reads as TGCGCCAGCAATACCGGGACAAGCAACAATGAGCAGTTCTTC. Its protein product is CASNTGTSNNEQFF.

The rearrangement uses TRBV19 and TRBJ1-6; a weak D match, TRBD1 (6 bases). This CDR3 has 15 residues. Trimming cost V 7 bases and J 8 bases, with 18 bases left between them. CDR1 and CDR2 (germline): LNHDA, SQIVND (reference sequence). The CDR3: CASTVGRGSYSPLHF. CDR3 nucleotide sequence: TGTGCCAGTACCGTCGGCAGGGGAAGTTATTCACCCCTCCACTTT.

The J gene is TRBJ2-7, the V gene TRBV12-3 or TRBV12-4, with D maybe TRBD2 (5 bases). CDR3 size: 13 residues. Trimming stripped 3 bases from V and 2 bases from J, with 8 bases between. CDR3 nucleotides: TGTGCCAGCAGTTTTGGGAGTACCTACGAGCAGTACTTC. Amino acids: CASSFGSTYEQYF.

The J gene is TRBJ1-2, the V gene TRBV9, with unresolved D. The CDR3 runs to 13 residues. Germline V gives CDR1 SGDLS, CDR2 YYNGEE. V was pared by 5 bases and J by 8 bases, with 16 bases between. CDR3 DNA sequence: TGTGCCAGCAGTGCCGGCAGGTATGGGGGCTACACCTTC. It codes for CASSAGRYGGYTF.

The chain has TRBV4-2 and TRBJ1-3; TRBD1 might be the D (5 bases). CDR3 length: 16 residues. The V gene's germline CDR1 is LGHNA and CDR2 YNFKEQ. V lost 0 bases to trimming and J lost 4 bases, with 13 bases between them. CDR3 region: CASSQEEGATGNTIYF. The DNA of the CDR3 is TGTGCCAGCAGCCAAGAAGAAGGGGCTACGGGAAACACCATATATTTT.

This CDR3 reads CAWNEDSYGYTF. The DNA for the CDR3 is TGTGCCTGGAACGAGGATAGTTATGGCTACACCTTC. This chain uses TRBV30 with TRBJ1-2; D remains ambiguous. Per germline, CDR1 GTSNPN and CDR2 SVGIG (reference sequence). The CDR3 is made up of 12 amino acids. V lost 4 bases, J lost 5 bases, and 11 bases lay in between.

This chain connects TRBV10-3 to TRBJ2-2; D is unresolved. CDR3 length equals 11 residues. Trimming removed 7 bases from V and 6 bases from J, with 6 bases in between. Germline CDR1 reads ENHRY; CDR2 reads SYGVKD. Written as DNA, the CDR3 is TGTGCCATCAACCGAGCCGGGGAGCTGTTTTTT. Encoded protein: CAINRAGELFF.

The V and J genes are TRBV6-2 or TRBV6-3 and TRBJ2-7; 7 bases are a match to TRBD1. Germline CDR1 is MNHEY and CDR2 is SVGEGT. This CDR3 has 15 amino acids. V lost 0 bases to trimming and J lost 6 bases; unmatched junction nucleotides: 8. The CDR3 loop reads CASSYSRTGSSEQYF. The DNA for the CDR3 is TGTGCCAGCAGTTACTCACGGACAGGCTCAAGCGAGCAGTACTTC.